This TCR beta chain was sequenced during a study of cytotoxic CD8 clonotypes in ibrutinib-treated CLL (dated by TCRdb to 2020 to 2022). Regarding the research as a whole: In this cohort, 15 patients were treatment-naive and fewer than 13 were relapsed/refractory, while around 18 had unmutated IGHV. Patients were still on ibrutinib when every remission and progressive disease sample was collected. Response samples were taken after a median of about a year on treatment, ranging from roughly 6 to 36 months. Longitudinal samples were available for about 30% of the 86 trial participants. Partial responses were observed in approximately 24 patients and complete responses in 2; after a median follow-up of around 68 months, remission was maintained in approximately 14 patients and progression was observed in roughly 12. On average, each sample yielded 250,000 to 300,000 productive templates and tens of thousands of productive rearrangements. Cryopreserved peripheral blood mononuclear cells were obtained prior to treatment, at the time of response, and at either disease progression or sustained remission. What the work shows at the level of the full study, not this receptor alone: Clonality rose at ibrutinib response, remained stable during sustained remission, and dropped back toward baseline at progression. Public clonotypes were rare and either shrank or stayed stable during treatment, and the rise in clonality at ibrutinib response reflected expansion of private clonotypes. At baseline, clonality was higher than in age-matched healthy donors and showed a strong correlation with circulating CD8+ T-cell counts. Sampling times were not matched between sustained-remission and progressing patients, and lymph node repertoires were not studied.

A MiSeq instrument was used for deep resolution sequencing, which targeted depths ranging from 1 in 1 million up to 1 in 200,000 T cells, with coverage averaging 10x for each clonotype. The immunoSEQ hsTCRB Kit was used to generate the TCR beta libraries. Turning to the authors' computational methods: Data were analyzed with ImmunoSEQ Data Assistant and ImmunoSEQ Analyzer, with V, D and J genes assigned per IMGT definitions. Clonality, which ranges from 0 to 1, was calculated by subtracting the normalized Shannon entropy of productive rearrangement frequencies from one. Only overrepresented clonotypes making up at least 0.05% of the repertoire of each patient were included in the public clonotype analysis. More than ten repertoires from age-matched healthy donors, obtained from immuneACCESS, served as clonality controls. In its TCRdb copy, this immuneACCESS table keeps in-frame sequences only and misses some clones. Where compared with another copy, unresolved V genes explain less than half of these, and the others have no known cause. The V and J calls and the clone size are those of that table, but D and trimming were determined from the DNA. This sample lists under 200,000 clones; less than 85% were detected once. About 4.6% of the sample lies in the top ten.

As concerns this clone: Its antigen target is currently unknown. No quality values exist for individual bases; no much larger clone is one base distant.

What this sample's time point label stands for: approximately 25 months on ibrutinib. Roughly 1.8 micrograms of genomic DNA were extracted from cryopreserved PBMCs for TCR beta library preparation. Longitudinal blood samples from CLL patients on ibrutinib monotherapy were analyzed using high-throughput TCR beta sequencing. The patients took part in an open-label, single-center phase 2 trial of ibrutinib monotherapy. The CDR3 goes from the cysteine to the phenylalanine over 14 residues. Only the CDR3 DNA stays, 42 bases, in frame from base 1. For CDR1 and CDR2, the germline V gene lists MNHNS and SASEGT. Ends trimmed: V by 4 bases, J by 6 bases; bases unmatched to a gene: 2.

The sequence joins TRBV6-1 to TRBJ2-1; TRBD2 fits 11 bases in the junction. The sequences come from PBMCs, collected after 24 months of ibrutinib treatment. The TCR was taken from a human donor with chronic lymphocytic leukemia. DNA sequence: TGTGCCAGCAGTGGACTAGCGGGACTCAATGAGCAGTTCTTC. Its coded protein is CASSGLAGLNEQFF.